A single sample gave rise to the 17 T cell receptor beta chains below, sequenced in a study of cytomegalovirus exposure and HLA in healthy donors. Use of 60 Vbeta and 13 Jbeta primers characterized the PCR. Here immunoSEQ multiplex PCR was the method, and the copy in TCRdb shows in-frame clones only, minus some. With around 80,000 clones in the sample, the ten largest clones hold roughly 0.9%. The sequenced material came from PBMCs. These receptor sequences come from a boy younger than 18 in good health and CMV-seronegative.

The rearrangement links TRBV6-5 to TRBJ1-1; a weak D match, TRBD1 (6 bases). The CDR3 runs 11 residues. Deletions cut 8 bases from V and 7 bases from J, with 11 bases between. The germline V gene has CDR1 MNHEY and CDR2 SVGAGI. In nucleotides, the CDR3 is TGTGCCAGCCAAAGGGGGAATGAAGCTTTCTTT. It is translated as CASQRGNEAFF.

The V and J genes are TRBV15 and TRBJ1-2; D uncertain. CDR3 length: 13 residues. The germline V and J ends were trimmed by 1 base and 2 bases, with 5 bases remaining between them. Germline CDR1 is LNHNV and CDR2 is YYDKDF (reference sequence). The CDR3 bases are TGTGCCACCAGCAGAGCGGGGAACTATGGCTACACCTTC. Protein product: CATSRAGNYGYTF.

J is TRBJ1-1 and V is TRBV27; the D gene is possibly TRBD1 (5 bases). Germline-derived CDR1 and CDR2 are MNHEY and SMNVEV (reference sequence). V lost 3 bases to trimming and J lost 4 bases, with 15 bases between them. The CDR3 length is 15 residues. CDR3 DNA sequence: TGTGCCAGCAGTTTGTCACAGGTGGTGAGCACTGAAGCTTTCTTT. Protein sequence: CASSLSQVVSTEAFF.

The chain uses TRBV27 and TRBJ1-2; 9 bases are shared with TRBD1. Trimming took 6 bases from V and 1 from J; bases not matched to a gene: 9. Germline-derived CDR1 and CDR2 are MNHEY and SMNVEV (reference sequence). This CDR3 is built from 16 residues. CDR3 in DNA: TGTGCCAGCAGGCCCGGACAGGGGTATAGTAACTATGGCTACACCTTC. This gives the protein CASRPGQGYSNYGYTF.

The J gene is TRBJ1-1, the V gene TRBV29-1, with D uncertain. Trimming stripped 6 bases from V and 1 base from J, with 9 bases between. CDR3 length: 12 amino acids. Germline CDR1 and CDR2: SQVTM and ANQGSEA. For the CDR3, the DNA is TGCAGCGTCTACTACAAGAACACTGAAGCTTTCTTT. Encoded protein: CSVYYKNTEAFF. Full variable domain (rest looked up from reference TRBV29-1 and TRBJ1-1): SAVISQKPSRDICQRGTSLTIQCQVDSQVTMMFWYRQQPGQSLTLIATANQGSEATYESGFVIDKFPISRPNLTFSTLTVSNMSPEDSSIYLCSVYYKNTEAFFGQGTRLTVV.

The V gene is TRBV14, the J gene TRBJ1-1; D remains unclear. Trimming pared 5 bases from V and 8 bases from J, leaving 9 bases between. This CDR3 has 11 amino acids. The germline gives CDR1 SGHDN, CDR2 FVKESK. This CDR3 is CASSTRGEAFF. In nucleotides, the CDR3 is TGTGCCAGCAGCACGCGCGGAGAAGCTTTCTTT.

The chain carries TRBV4-1 and TRBJ2-3; 8 nucleotides match TRBD1. Trimming at V came to 4 bases and at J to 4 bases, leaving 7 bases not matched to a gene. In germline, CDR1 is MGHRA, CDR2 YSYEKL. The CDR3 is made up of 15 amino acids. In DNA, the CDR3 is TGCGCCAGCAGCCCGCTCCCGGGACAGGCAGATACGCAGTATTTT. Translated: CASSPLPGQADTQYF.

The chain employs TRBV15 and TRBJ1-2; TRBD1 matches at 12 bases. This CDR3 is built from 18 residues. Germline V gene data show CDR1 as LNHNV and CDR2 as YYDKDF (reference sequence). V shed 0 bases and J 8 bases; nucleotides not matched to a gene: 13. The chain's CDR3 is CATSRDGGGTGGEMGYTF. In DNA, the CDR3 is TGTGCCACCAGCAGAGATGGCGGGGGGACAGGGGGCGAGATGGGCTACACCTTC.

A remark on this clone: Other DNA sequences in this specimen translate into the identical CDR3. The chain carries TRBV10-3 and TRBJ1-2, with no clear D. Trimming left V 2 bases short and J 5 bases short, with 6 bases between. Germline CDR1 reads ENHRY; CDR2 reads SYGVKD. The CDR3 covers 12 residues. The CDR3 region is CAISEGGYGYTF. The DNA of the CDR3 is TGTGCCATCAGTGAGGGAGGTTATGGCTACACCTTC.

This chain links TRBV5-1 with TRBJ1-2, with 9 bases matching TRBD1. CDR1 is SGHRS and CDR2 is YFSETQ in the germline V gene. The CDR3 consists of 14 residues. J was trimmed by 5 bases and V by 0 bases; bases with no gene match: 2. Written as DNA, the CDR3 is TGCGCCAGCAGCTTGGGGACAGGGGATTATGGCTACACCTTC. Amino acid sequence: CASSLGTGDYGYTF.

The chain recombines TRBV25-1 with TRBJ1-2; TRBD1 is a possible D gene (5 bases). Germline CDR1 is MGHDK and CDR2 is SYGVNS. The CDR3 covers 14 residues. Trimming stripped 1 base from V and 6 bases from J, with 12 bases between. CDR3 protein: CASSEWGGVDGYTF. Written as DNA, the CDR3 is TGTGCCAGCAGTGAATGGGGAGGGGTGGATGGCTACACCTTC.

The chain recombines TRBV29-1 with TRBJ2-3; D is possibly TRBD2 (5 bases). The CDR3 spans 10 residues. In germline, CDR1 is SQVTM, CDR2 ANQGSEA. Deletions cut 4 bases from V and 6 bases from J, with 5 bases between. For the CDR3, the DNA is TGCAGCGTTGGCGGGGATACGCAGTATTTT. Its protein is CSVGGDTQYF.

The chain links TRBV25-1 to TRBJ1-5, with D hard to call. Deletions cut 2 bases from V and 4 bases from J, with 9 bases between. Germline CDR1 and CDR2: MGHDK and SYGVNS. CDR3 length equals 14 residues. This chain's CDR3 is CASSEPGLNQPQHF. Written as DNA, the CDR3 is TGTGCCAGCAGTGAACCCGGGTTAAATCAGCCCCAGCATTTT.

This chain links TRBV6-1 with TRBJ1-3; 7 bases line up with TRBD1. Losses at the gene ends were 1 base for V and 0 bases for J; bases not matched to a gene: 3. The length of the CDR3 is 16 residues. CDR1 and CDR2 from the germline V gene are MNHNS and SASEGT. CDR3 sequence (DNA): TGTGCCAGCAGTGAAGAGACAGGGCTCTCTGGAAACACCATATATTTT. This encodes CASSEETGLSGNTIYF.

The chain recombines TRBV27 with TRBJ2-1; D might be TRBD1 (5 bases). CDR3 size: 15 residues. The germline V gene has CDR1 MNHEY and CDR2 SMNVEV (reference sequence). Between the trimmed V and J ends, which lost 7 bases and 5 bases, there was a span of 18 bases. CDR3 residues: CASKPNRGGHNEQFF. In DNA form, the CDR3 reads TGTGCCAGCAAACCCAATAGGGGTGGGCACAATGAGCAGTTCTTC.

DNA of the CDR3: TGTGCCAGCAGCCAAGATAGGGGACAATCTATATGGCTCCTCCACTTT. Protein: CASSQDRGQSIWLLHF. This sequence joins TRBV4-2 and TRBJ1-6; a possible D gene is TRBD1 (6 bases). From germline, CDR1 is LGHNA and CDR2 YNFKEQ. The CDR3 is 16 residues long. Between the trimmed V and J ends, which lost 0 bases and 15 bases, there was a span of 21 bases.

V gene TRBV10-3 combines with J gene TRBJ1-3; D ambiguous. V lost 4 bases to trimming and J lost 7 bases, with 8 bases between them. Germline lookup yields CDR1 ENHRY and CDR2 SYGVKD. The CDR3 has 12 residues. The chain's CDR3 is CAISGAGNTIYF. The CDR3 region has the DNA TGTGCCATCAGTGGTGCGGGTAACACCATATATTTT.